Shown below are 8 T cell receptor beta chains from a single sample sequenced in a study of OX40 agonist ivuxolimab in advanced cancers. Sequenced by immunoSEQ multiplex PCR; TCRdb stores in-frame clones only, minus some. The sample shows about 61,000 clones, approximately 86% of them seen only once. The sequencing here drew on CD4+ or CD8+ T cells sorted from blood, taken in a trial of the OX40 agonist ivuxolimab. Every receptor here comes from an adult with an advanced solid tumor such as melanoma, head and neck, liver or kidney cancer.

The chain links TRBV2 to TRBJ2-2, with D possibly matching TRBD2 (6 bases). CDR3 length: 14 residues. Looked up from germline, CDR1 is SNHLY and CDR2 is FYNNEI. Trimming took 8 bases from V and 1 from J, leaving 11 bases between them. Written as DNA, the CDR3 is TGTGCCAGCGGCCGGGAGCGGAACACCGGGGAGCTGTTTTTT. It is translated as CASGRERNTGELFF. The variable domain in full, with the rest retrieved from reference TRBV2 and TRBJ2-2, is EPEVTQTPSHQVTQMGQEVILRCVPISNHLYFYWYRQILGQKVEFLVSFYNNEISEKSEIFDDQFSVERPDGSNFTLKIRSTKLEDSAMYFCASGRERNTGELFFGEGSRLTVL.

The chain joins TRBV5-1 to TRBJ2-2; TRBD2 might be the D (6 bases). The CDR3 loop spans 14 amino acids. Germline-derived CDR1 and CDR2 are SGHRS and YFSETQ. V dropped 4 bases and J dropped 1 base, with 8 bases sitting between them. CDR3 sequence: CASSGTLNTGELFF. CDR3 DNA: TGCGCCAGCAGCGGGACTTTGAACACCGGGGAGCTGTTTTTT. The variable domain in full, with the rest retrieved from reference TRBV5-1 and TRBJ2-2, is KAGVTQTPRYLIKTRGQQVTLSCSPISGHRSVSWYQQTPGQGLQFLFEYFSETQRNKGNFPGRFSGRQFSNSRSEMNVSTLELGDSALYLCASSGTLNTGELFFGEGSRLTVL.

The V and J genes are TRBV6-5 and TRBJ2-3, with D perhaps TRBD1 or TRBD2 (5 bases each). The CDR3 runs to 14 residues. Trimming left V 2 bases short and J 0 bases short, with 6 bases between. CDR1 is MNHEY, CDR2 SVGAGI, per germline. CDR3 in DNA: TGTGCCAGCAGTTACGGGGGAAGCACAGATACGCAGTATTTT. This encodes CASSYGGSTDTQYF.

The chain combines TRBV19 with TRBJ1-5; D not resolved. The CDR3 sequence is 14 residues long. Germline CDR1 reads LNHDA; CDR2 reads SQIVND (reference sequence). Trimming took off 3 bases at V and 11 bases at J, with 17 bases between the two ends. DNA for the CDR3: TGTGCCAGTAGTATTAGCAGCTACTCGGAGGCCCAGCATTTT. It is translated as CASSISSYSEAQHF.

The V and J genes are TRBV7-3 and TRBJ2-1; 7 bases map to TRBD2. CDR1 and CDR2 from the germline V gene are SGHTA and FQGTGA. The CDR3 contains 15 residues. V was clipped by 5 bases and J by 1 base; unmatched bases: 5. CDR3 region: CASSNLAVSYNEQFF. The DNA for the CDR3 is TGTGCCAGCAGCAACCTAGCGGTATCCTACAATGAGCAGTTCTTC.

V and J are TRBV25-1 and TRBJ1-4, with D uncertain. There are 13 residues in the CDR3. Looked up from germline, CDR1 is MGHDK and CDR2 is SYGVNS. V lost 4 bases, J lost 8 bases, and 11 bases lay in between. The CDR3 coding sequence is TGTGCCAGCAGTGGTAACACGGTCGAAAAACTGTTTTTT. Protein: CASSGNTVEKLFF.

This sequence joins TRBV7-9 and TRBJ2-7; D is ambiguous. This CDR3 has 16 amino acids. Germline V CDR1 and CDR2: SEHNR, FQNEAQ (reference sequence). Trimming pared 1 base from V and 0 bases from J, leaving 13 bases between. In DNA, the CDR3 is TGTGCCAGCAGCTTAGAATTTGCGATGAGCTCCTACGAGCAGTACTTC. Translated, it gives CASSLEFAMSSYEQYF.

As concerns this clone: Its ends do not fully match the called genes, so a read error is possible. The chain's CDR3 is CASSESPPRHF. The CDR3 region has the DNA TGTGCCAGCAGTGAATCCCCCCCCCGGCATTTT. The chain uses TRBV25-1 and TRBJ1-5; the D is unclear. The CDR3 extends over 11 amino acids. Per the germline V gene, CDR1 is MGHDK and CDR2 is SYGVNS.